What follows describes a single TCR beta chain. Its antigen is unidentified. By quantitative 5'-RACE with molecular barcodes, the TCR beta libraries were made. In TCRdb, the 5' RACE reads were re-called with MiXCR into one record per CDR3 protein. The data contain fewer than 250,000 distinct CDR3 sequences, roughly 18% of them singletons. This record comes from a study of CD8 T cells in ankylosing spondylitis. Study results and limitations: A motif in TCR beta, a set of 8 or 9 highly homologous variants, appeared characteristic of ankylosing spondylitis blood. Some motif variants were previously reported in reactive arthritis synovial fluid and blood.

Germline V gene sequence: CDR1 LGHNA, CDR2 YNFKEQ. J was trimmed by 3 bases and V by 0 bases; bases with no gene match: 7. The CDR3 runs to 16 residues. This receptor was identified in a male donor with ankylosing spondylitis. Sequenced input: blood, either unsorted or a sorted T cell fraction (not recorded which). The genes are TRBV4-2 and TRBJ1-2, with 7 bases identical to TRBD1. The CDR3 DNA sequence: TGTGCCAGCAGCCAAGATGGGGGGGACAGCTACTATGGCTACACCTTC. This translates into CASSQDGGDSYYGYTF.